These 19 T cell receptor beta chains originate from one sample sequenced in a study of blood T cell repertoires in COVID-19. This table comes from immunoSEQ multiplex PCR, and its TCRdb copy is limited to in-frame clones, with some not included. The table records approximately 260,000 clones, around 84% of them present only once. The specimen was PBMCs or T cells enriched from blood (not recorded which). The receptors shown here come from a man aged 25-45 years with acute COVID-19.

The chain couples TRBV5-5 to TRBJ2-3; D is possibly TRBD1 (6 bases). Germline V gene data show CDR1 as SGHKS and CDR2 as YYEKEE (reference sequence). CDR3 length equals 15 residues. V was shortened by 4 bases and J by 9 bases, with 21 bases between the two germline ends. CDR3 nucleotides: TGTGCCAGCAGCGCAACCTCGGTCCTGGGGGCCACGCAGTATTTT. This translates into CASSATSVLGATQYF.

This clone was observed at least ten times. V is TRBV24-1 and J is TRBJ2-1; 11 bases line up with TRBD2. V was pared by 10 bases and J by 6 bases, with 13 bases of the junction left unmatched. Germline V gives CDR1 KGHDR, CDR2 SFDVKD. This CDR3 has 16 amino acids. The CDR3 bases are TGTGCCACGCGCGGGACTAGCGGCCCCAGGGCCAATGAGCAGTTCTTC. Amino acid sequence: CATRGTSGPRANEQFF.

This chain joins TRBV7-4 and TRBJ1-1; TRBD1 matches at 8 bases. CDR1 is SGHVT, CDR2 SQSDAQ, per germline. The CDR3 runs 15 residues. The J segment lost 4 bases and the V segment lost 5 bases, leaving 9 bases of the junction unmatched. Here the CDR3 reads CASSEKDRAGTEAFF. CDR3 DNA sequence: TGTGCCAGCAGCGAAAAGGACAGGGCGGGCACTGAAGCTTTCTTT.

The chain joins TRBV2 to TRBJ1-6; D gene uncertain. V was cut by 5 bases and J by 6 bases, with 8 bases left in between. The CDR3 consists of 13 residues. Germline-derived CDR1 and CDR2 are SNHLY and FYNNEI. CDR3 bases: TGTGCCAGCAGTTCGGGTGGTAATTCACCCCTCCACTTT. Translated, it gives CASSSGGNSPLHF. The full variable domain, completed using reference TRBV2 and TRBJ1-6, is EPEVTQTPSHQVTQMGQEVILRCVPISNHLYFYWYRQILGQKVEFLVSFYNNEISEKSEIFDDQFSVERPDGSNFTLKIRSTKLEDSAMYFCASSSGGNSPLHFGNGTRLTVT.

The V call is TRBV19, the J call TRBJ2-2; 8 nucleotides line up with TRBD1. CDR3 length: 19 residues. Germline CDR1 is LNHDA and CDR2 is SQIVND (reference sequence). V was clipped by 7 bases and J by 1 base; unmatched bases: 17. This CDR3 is CASTPYGGQGAVNTGELFF. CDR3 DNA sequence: TGTGCCAGTACCCCCTATGGCGGCCAGGGGGCCGTGAACACCGGGGAGCTGTTTTTT.

Written as DNA, the CDR3 is TGTGCCAGTAGTATATTGGCGACTACAACAGATACGCAGTATTTT. It codes for CASSILATTTDTQYF. The gene calls are TRBV19 and TRBJ2-3, with a possible D match to TRBD2 (5 bases). V was pared by 2 bases and J by 3 bases, with 12 bases between. This CDR3 has 15 amino acids. Germline lookup yields CDR1 LNHDA and CDR2 SQIVND (reference sequence).

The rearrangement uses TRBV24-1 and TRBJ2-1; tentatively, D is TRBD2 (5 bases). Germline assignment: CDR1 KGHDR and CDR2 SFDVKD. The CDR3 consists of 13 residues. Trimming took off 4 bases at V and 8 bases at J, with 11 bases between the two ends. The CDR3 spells CATSDKRSYEQFF. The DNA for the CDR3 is TGTGCCACCAGTGACAAGCGGAGCTATGAGCAGTTCTTC.

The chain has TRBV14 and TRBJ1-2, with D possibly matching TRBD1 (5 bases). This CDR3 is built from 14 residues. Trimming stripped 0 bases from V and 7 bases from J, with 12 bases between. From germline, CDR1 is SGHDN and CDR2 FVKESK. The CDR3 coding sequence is TGTGCCAGCAGCCAAGAGAGCTGGGGCTTTGGCTACACCTTC. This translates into CASSQESWGFGYTF.

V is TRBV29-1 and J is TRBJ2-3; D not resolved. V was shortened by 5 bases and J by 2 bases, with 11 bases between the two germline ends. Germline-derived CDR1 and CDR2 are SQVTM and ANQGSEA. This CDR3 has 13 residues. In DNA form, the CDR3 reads TGCAGCGTTTCAGGTTCGAACACAGATACGCAGTATTTT. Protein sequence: CSVSGSNTDTQYF.

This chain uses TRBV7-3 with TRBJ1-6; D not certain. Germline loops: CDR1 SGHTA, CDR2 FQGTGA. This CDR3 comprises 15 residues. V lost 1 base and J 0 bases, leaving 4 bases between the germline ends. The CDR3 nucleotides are TGTGCCAGCAGCTTAAGCAGCTCCTATAATTCACCCCTCCACTTT. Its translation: CASSLSSSYNSPLHF.

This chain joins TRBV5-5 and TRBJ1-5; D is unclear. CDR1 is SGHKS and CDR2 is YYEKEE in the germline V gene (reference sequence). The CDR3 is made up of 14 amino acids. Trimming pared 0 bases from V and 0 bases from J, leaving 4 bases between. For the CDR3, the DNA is TGTGCCAGCAGCTTGGTTCATAGCAATCAGCCCCAGCATTTT. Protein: CASSLVHSNQPQHF.

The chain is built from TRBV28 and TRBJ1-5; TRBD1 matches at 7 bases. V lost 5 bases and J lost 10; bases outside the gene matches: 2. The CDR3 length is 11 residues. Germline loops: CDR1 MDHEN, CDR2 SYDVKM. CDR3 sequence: CASSDREPQHF. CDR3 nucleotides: TGTGCCAGCAGTGACAGGGAACCCCAGCATTTT.

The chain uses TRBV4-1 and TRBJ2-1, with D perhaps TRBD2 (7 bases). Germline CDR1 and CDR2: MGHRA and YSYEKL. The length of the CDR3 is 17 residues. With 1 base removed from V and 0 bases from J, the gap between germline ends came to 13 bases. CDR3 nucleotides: TGCGCCAGCAGCCAAGTGGGCGGGGGCCTCTCCTACAATGAGCAGTTCTTC. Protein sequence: CASSQVGGGLSYNEQFF.

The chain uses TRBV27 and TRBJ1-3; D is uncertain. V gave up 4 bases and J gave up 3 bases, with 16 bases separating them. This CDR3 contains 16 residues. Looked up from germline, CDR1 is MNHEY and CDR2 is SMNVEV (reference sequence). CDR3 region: CASSSSPGFGGNTIYF. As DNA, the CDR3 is TGTGCCAGCAGTTCCAGTCCGGGATTCGGTGGAAACACCATATATTTT.

The CDR3 region is CASSQGWFGQGAGELFF. The CDR3, as DNA: TGTGCCAGCAGCCAAGGATGGTTTGGACAGGGCGCCGGGGAGCTGTTTTTT. The chain couples TRBV3-1 (or the pseudogene TRBV3-2) to TRBJ2-2; 8 bases line up with TRBD1. With 1 base clipped from V and 6 bases from J, the junction kept 10 bases outside the gene matches. CDR1 and CDR2 from the germline V gene are LGHDT and YNNKEL (reference sequence). The CDR3 covers 17 residues.

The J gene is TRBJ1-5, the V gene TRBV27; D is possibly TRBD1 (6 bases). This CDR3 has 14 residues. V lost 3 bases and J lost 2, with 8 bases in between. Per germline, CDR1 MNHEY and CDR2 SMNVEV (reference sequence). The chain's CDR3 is CASSFAGGNQPQHF. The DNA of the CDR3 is TGTGCCAGCAGTTTTGCAGGGGGCAATCAGCCCCAGCATTTT.

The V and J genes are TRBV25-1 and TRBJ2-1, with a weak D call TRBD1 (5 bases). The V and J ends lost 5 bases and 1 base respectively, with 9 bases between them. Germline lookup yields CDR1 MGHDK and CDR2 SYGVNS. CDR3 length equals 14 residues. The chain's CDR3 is CASSQGTSYNEQFF. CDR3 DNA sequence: TGTGCCAGCAGTCAGGGAACGTCCTACAATGAGCAGTTCTTC.

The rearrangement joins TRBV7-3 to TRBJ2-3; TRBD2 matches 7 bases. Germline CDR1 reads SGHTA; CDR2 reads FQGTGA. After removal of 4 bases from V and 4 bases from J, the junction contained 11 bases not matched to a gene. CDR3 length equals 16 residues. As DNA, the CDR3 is TGTGCCAGCAGCTCCGGCGGCGGGAGTTGGTCAGATACGCAGTATTTT. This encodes CASSSGGGSWSDTQYF.

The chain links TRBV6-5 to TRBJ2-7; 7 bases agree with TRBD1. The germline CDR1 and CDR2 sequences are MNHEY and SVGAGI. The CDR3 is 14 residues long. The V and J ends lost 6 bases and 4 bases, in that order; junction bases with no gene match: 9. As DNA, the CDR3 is TGTGCCAGCAGGTTGACAGGGTCCGTATACGAGCAGTACGTC. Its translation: CASRLTGSVYEQYV.